Described below is a single TCR beta chain sequence and its context. The record originates from a study of blood T cell repertoires in COVID-19. Overall study context: The study drew acute and convalescent COVID-19 samples from the United States, Italy and Spain.

Germline lookup yields CDR1 WNHNN and CDR2 SYGVQD (reference sequence). The germline V and J ends were trimmed by 8 bases and 2 bases, with 18 bases remaining between them. This CDR3 is 16 amino acids long. Repertoires were generated with immunoSEQ multiplex PCR, while TCRdb's copy carries only in-frame clones and drops some. Of tens of thousands of clones listed, approximately 87% are singletons. The specimen was peripheral blood. The V call is TRBV10-1, the J call TRBJ1-4; possible D gene TRBD1, 5 bases. The clonotype was recovered from a human donor in a cohort sampled during active COVID-19. DNA of the CDR3: TGCGCCAGCCTTACAAGGGGTCCGAGGACTAATGAAAAACTGTTTTTT. Its translation: CASLTRGPRTNEKLFF.